What follows are 25 T cell receptor beta chains derived from one specimen sequenced in a study of cytomegalovirus exposure and HLA in healthy donors. The PCR made use of 60 Vbeta and 13 Jbeta primers. Repertoires were generated with immunoSEQ multiplex PCR, while TCRdb's copy carries only in-frame clones and drops some. The data hold approximately 150,000 clones, with roughly four fifths observed a single time. The sequencing input was PBMCs. These receptors all come from a woman between 40 and 50 years old in good health and CMV-seronegative.

This sequence joins TRBV5-1 and TRBJ2-6; tentative D call: TRBD1 (7 bases). V was pared by 5 bases and J by 0 bases, with 15 bases between. This CDR3 has 17 residues. CDR1 is SGHRS and CDR2 is YFSETQ in the germline V gene. The DNA of the CDR3 is TGCGCCAGCAGTCAGGCGGGACAGATCTCTGGGGCCAACGTCCTGACTTTC. Its protein is CASSQAGQISGANVLTF.

The V gene is TRBV25-1, the J gene TRBJ1-2, with D uncertain. Germline CDR1 reads MGHDK; CDR2 reads SYGVNS. Trimming shortened V by 1 base and J by 4 bases, and 10 bases separated the two germline ends. CDR3 length: 14 residues. This chain's CDR3 is CASSEFEITYGYTF. The CDR3 bases are TGTGCCAGCAGTGAATTCGAGATTACCTATGGCTACACCTTC.

The rearrangement links TRBV11-2 to TRBJ2-3; D call uncertain. The germline V and J ends were trimmed by 6 bases and 0 bases, with 10 bases remaining between them. Germline V gene lookup returns CDR1 SGHAT and CDR2 FQNNGV. This CDR3 is 14 amino acids long. The DNA of the CDR3 is TGTGCCAGCAGTCGGCGGTTTAGCACAGATACGCAGTATTTT. Its protein product is CASSRRFSTDTQYF.

CDR3 in amino acids: CASSLAAGTDTQYF. CDR3 nucleotides: TGTGCCAGTTCATTAGCGGCCGGCACAGATACGCAGTATTTT. V is TRBV9 and J is TRBJ2-3; the D gene is possibly TRBD2 (6 bases). V gave up 8 bases and J gave up 1 base, with 14 bases separating them. Looked up from germline, CDR1 is SGDLS and CDR2 is YYNGEE. The CDR3 is 14 amino acids.

This clone was counted between two and nine times. The V and J genes are TRBV6-5 and TRBJ2-1, with 11 bases matching TRBD2. From germline, CDR1 is MNHEY and CDR2 SVGAGI. The ends lost 4 bases at V and 10 bases at J; junction bases unmatched: 6. This CDR3 contains 14 residues. CDR3 DNA sequence: TGTGCCAGCAGTTCTACTAGCGGGAGTAGAGAGCAGTTCTTC. Translated: CASSSTSGSREQFF.

The chain has TRBV9 and TRBJ2-7, with 7 bases fitting TRBD2. The CDR3 spans 15 residues. Germline V gene lookup returns CDR1 SGDLS and CDR2 YYNGEE. Trimming took 0 bases from V and 5 from J; bases not matched to a gene: 8. The DNA for the CDR3 is TGTGCCAGCAGCGTAGTTGGCGGGAGCGTCGACGAGCAGTACTTC. Protein sequence: CASSVVGGSVDEQYF. Full variable domain (remainder filled in from reference TRBV9 and TRBJ2-7): DSGVTQTPKHLITATGQRVTLRCSPRSGDLSVYWYQQSLDQGLQFLIQYYNGEERAKGNILERFSAQQFPDLHSELNLSSLELGDSALYFCASSVVGGSVDEQYFGPGTRLTVT.

This chain joins TRBV7-9 and TRBJ1-2, with D unclear. The CDR3 contains 15 residues. The germline gives CDR1 SEHNR, CDR2 FQNEAQ (reference sequence). With 5 bases removed from V and 5 bases from J, the gap between germline ends came to 18 bases. CDR3 sequence (DNA): TGTGCCAGCAGCCTCTTGTTGGACGGGGTATATGGCTACACCTTC. Translating it yields CASSLLLDGVYGYTF.

CDR3 nucleotide sequence: TGTGCCAGCAGTTCGTTCGGGGCCAACGTCCTGACTTTC. Translated, it gives CASSSFGANVLTF. The chain has TRBV6-5 and TRBJ2-6; no clear D gene. The V gene lost 4 bases and the J gene lost 4 bases, with 5 bases spanning the gap. CDR1 is MNHEY and CDR2 is SVGAGI in the germline V gene. The CDR3 runs to 13 residues.

CDR3 coding DNA: TGCGCCAGCAGCTTGGGAAGCCCTGGGGCCAACGTCCTGACTTTC. It yields the protein CASSLGSPGANVLTF. The chain links TRBV5-1 to TRBJ2-6; no firm D call. Trimming pared 0 bases from V and 2 bases from J, leaving 6 bases between. The V gene's germline CDR1 is SGHRS and CDR2 YFSETQ. The CDR3 consists of 15 residues.

J is TRBJ2-7 and V is TRBV30; D possibly corresponds to TRBD1 (6 bases). This CDR3 is 12 amino acids long. Trimming took off 5 bases at V and 0 bases at J, with 8 bases between the two ends. The germline gives CDR1 GTSNPN, CDR2 SVGIG (reference sequence). Written as DNA, the CDR3 is TGTGCCTGGGCCAGGGGCTCCTACGAGCAGTACTTC. Translated, it gives CAWARGSYEQYF.

This sequence joins TRBV18 and TRBJ2-3, with 12 bases matching TRBD2. Germline CDR1 reads KGHSH; CDR2 reads LQKENI. This CDR3 has 16 residues. V dropped 5 bases and J dropped 2; count of bases not matched to a gene: 5. DNA for the CDR3: TGTGCCAGCTCATCACTAGCGGGAGGTGACACAGATACGCAGTATTTT. It codes for CASSSLAGGDTDTQYF.

This rearrangement joins TRBV6-4 to TRBJ2-2, with TRBD2 identical over 8 bases. Germline CDR1 is MRHNA and CDR2 is SNTAGT. The CDR3 extends over 14 amino acids. V lost 2 bases to trimming and J lost 7 bases; unmatched junction nucleotides: 3. The chain's CDR3 is CASSDGLAFGELFF. In DNA form, the CDR3 reads TGTGCCAGCAGTGACGGACTAGCCTTCGGGGAGCTGTTTTTT.

The CDR3 here is CASTQAGVGNEQFF. CDR3 coding DNA: TGTGCCAGCACCCAAGCGGGAGTCGGCAATGAGCAGTTCTTC. J is TRBJ2-1 and V is TRBV6-1, with 8 bases fitting TRBD2. Germline V gene sequence: CDR1 MNHNS, CDR2 SASEGT. CDR3 size: 14 residues. V dropped 7 bases and J dropped 6; count of bases not matched to a gene: 8.

The CDR3: CASRVWEGPSGDTQYF. The CDR3 coding sequence is TGTGCCAGCCGCGTCTGGGAGGGTCCGTCGGGAGATACGCAGTATTTT. The chain is built from TRBV2 and TRBJ2-3, with 7 bases aligning to TRBD2. This CDR3 has 16 residues. The germline CDR1 and CDR2 sequences are SNHLY and FYNNEI. V lost 8 bases to trimming and J lost 5 bases; unmatched junction nucleotides: 16.

J is TRBJ2-7 and V is TRBV7-9; 7 nucleotides line up with TRBD1. CDR3 length: 12 amino acids. V shed 7 bases and J 3 bases; nucleotides not matched to a gene: 3. Germline V CDR1 and CDR2: SEHNR, FQNEAQ (reference sequence). CDR3 loop: CASTRQGYEQYF. The CDR3 bases are TGTGCCAGCACTCGACAGGGCTACGAGCAGTACTTC.

This clone was detected a few times. This chain connects TRBV5-1 to TRBJ2-1; TRBD2 aligns across 10 bases. Germline V lookup: CDR1 SGHRS, CDR2 YFSETQ. The CDR3 is made up of 18 amino acids. V lost 0 bases to trimming and J lost 6 bases; unmatched junction nucleotides: 12. The CDR3 DNA reads as TGCGCCAGCAGCTTGGTTTGGACCGGGACTAGCGCGGGCAATGAGCAGTTCTTC. The encoded protein is CASSLVWTGTSAGNEQFF.

The chain carries TRBV2 and TRBJ2-5, with TRBD2 matching 10 bases. The V gene's germline CDR1 is SNHLY and CDR2 FYNNEI. J was trimmed by 5 bases and V by 2 bases; bases with no gene match: 8. CDR3 length equals 16 residues. The CDR3 DNA follows: TGTGCCAGCAGTGAAAGGGTAGCGGGAGGTGATGAGACCCAGTACTTC. Its protein is CASSERVAGGDETQYF.

In this sample, this clone turned up a few times. The gene calls are TRBV5-6 and TRBJ2-5; 10 bases agree with TRBD1. The CDR3 runs to 16 residues. Germline lookup yields CDR1 SGHDT and CDR2 YYEEEE. J gave up 5 bases and V 4 bases, and 11 bases lay outside the gene matches. CDR3 nucleotide sequence: TGTGCCAGCAGCGCCGTCCCGGGACAGGGGACGGAGACCCAGTACTTC. This gives the protein CASSAVPGQGTETQYF.

The genes are TRBV5-1 and TRBJ1-1; 9 nucleotides match TRBD1. The trim removed 2 bases at V and 5 bases at J, leaving 7 bases unmatched. Germline V gene data show CDR1 as SGHRS and CDR2 as YFSETQ. This CDR3 contains 15 residues. The CDR3 sequence is CASSLPRDRVTEAFF. The CDR3 DNA sequence: TGCGCCAGCAGCTTACCCCGGGACAGGGTGACTGAAGCTTTCTTT.

The chain recombines TRBV7-9 with TRBJ1-1; 8 bases map to TRBD1. Germline trimming cut 0 bases from V and 5 bases from J; bases unmatched to any gene: 8. The CDR3 loop spans 16 amino acids. From germline, CDR1 is SEHNR and CDR2 FQNEAQ (reference sequence). CDR3 bases: TGTGCCAGCAGCTTAGCAGAGGGCAGGGGGCGGACTGAAGCTTTCTTT. Translated: CASSLAEGRGRTEAFF.

This clone was counted at least ten times. The chain combines TRBV5-4 with TRBJ2-5, with a weak D call TRBD2 (5 bases). The CDR3 runs 13 residues. Trimming stripped 2 bases from V and 5 bases from J, with 10 bases between. Looked up from germline, CDR1 is SGHNT and CDR2 is YYREEE (reference sequence). The CDR3 protein is CASSLRERETQYF. Here the CDR3 DNA reads TGTGCCAGCAGCTTACGGGAAAGGGAGACCCAGTACTTC.

This clone was counted a few times. This chain connects TRBV6-5 to TRBJ1-4, with D possibly being TRBD1 (6 bases). Trimming cost V 0 bases and J 8 bases, with 16 bases left between them. Germline V gene sequence: CDR1 MNHEY, CDR2 SVGAGI. This CDR3 comprises 16 residues. The CDR3 here is CASSYSGAFVDEKLFF. The CDR3 nucleotides are TGTGCCAGCAGTTACTCGGGGGCCTTTGTGGACGAAAAACTGTTTTTT.

This clone is a singleton in its sample. V gene TRBV6-1 combines with J gene TRBJ2-5; no reliable D call. Trimming stripped 3 bases from V and 5 bases from J, with 10 bases between. In germline, CDR1 is MNHNS, CDR2 SASEGT. The CDR3 length is 13 residues. The CDR3 protein is CASSDWSLETQYF. DNA of the CDR3: TGTGCCAGCAGTGATTGGAGTCTGGAGACCCAGTACTTC.

Here the CDR3 reads CASSLTGVRSYSTDTQYF. The CDR3 region has the DNA TGTGCCAGCAGCTTGACCGGGGTAAGGTCGTATAGCACAGATACGCAGTATTTT. The chain joins TRBV5-8 to TRBJ2-3, with D possibly matching TRBD2 (5 bases). Germline V lookup: CDR1 SGHTS, CDR2 YDEGEE. The CDR3 has 18 amino acids. V shed 1 base and J shed 0 bases, with 18 bases lying between them.

The chain has TRBV6-6 and TRBJ1-1; the D gene is possibly TRBD1 (6 bases). The CDR3 consists of 12 residues. Germline loops: CDR1 MNHNY, CDR2 SVGAGI (reference sequence). Trimming stripped 6 bases from V and 6 bases from J, with 11 bases between. This CDR3 is CASSHGQSEAFF. In DNA form, the CDR3 reads TGTGCCAGCAGCCACGGACAGTCTGAAGCTTTCTTT.